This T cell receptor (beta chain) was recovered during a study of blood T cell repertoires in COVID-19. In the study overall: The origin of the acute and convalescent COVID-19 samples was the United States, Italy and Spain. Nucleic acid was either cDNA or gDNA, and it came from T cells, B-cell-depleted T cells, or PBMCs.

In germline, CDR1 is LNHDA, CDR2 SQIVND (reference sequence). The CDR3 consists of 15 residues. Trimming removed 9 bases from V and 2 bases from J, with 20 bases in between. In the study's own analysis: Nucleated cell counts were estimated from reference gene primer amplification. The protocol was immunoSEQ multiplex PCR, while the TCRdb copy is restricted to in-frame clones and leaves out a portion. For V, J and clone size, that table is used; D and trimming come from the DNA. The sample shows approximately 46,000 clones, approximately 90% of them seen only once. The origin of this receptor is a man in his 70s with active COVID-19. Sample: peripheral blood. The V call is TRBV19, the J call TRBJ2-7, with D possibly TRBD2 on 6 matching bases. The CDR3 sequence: CASRLGGTSPYEQYF. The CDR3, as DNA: TGTGCCAGCCGACTGGGGGGAACCTCCCCCTACGAGCAGTACTTC.